This TCR beta chain is drawn from a study of shared clonotypes between healthy human individuals. Healthy HIV-negative adults with no recent acute infections or vaccinations were recruited as donors. Of note for this clone: Its antigen is undetermined.

Overall study findings and caveats: Four donors shared about 4.5% of their naive CD4 clonotypes. Collection of samples was limited to blood; tissue repertoires likely differ.

The assay ran at deep level. The repertoire was sequenced with immunoSEQ multiplex PCR; TCRdb's copy has only in-frame clones and lacks some. The table records some 2.4 million clones, 93% of them present only once. Material: naive CD4+ T cells from PBMCs. The subset: CD45RA+ positively selected. The sequence derives from a man between 18 and 35 years old in good health. Some clones in this sample may be carry-over from other donors' samples.

The CDR3 protein is CATSPGTGGREQYF. In DNA form, the CDR3 reads TGTGCCACCAGCCCCGGGACAGGGGGCCGCGAGCAGTACTTC. This chain links TRBV15 with TRBJ2-7; 12 bases are a match to TRBD1. After removal of 5 bases from V and 6 bases from J, the junction contained 5 bases not matched to a gene. This CDR3 is 14 amino acids long. Germline CDR1 is LNHNV and CDR2 is YYDKDF (reference sequence).